The clone carrying this TCR beta chain was counted between two and nine times. RNA transcripts were the template for amplifying TCR beta CDR3 regions. The HTBI primer set was used in a first-round RT-PCR of the TCR CDR3. Using its own MiXCR run on the multiplex PCR reads, TCRdb lists one record per CDR3 protein. The sample has roughly 550,000 distinct CDR3 sequences, about 16% seen once. This entry belongs to a study of T cells in Graves' hyperthyroidism and ophthalmopathy. For ophthalmopathy patients, the Clinical Activity Score was at least 3 and the NOSPECS grade at least 4; duration was under 3 months. The CDR3 loop spans 14 amino acids. The J segment lost 4 bases and the V segment lost 4 bases, leaving 4 bases of the junction unmatched. Germline CDR1 is MNHEY and CDR2 is SVGAGI.

Sequenced material: blood. The clonotype was recovered from a woman younger than 45 with Graves' ophthalmopathy. The chain uses TRBV6-5 and TRBJ2-5, with TRBD1 matching 9 bases. The CDR3 nucleotides are TGTGCCAGCAGTTCACAGGGGGCTTTAGAGACCCAGTACTTC. It yields the protein CASSSQGALETQYF.